The following is a T cell receptor (beta chain) sequence with its context. The entry originates in a study of blood T cells in healthy people across ages. A second PCR, run for roughly 7 to 11 cycles, used a sample-barcoded 5' primer plus a J-beta primer mix. Every cDNA molecule bore a tag from a template-switch adaptor containing 12 random nucleotides. Each CDR3 protein is one row after TCRdb ran MiXCR on the 5' RACE reads. The sample shows about 1.4 million distinct CDR3 sequences, approximately 63% of them seen only once. The sequenced material came from blood. The source is a young man in good health.

As DNA, the CDR3 is TGTGCCAGCAGCCCCTTAGCGACCTCCTACGAGCAGTACTTC. Translated: CASSPLATSYEQYF. The chain employs TRBV7-6 and TRBJ2-7; possibly TRBD2 for D (5 bases). V dropped 5 bases and J dropped 0 bases, with 11 bases sitting between them. CDR3 length equals 14 residues. The germline V gene has CDR1 SGHVS and CDR2 FNYEAQ.